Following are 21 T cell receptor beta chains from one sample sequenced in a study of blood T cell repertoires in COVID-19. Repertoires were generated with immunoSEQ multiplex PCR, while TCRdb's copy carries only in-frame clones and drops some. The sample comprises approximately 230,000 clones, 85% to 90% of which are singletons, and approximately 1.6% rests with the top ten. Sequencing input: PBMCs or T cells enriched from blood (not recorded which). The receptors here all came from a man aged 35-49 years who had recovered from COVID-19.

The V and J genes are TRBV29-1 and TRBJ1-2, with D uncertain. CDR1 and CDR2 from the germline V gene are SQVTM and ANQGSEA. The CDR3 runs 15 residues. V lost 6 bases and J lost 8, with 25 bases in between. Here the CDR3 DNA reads TGCAGCGTAGCGATAAAACTAGACCACGTGGGGGGCTACACCTTC. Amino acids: CSVAIKLDHVGGYTF. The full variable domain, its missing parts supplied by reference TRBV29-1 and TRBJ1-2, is SAVISQKPSRDICQRGTSLTIQCQVDSQVTMMFWYRQQPGQSLTLIATANQGSEATYESGFVIDKFPISRPNLTFSTLTVSNMSPEDSSIYLCSVAIKLDHVGGYTFGSGTRLTVV.

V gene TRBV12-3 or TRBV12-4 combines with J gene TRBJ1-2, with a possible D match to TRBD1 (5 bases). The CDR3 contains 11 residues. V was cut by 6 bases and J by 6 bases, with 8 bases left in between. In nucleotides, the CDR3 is TGTGCCAGCAGCAAACAGGATGGCTACACCTTC. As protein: CASSKQDGYTF.

The CDR3 nucleotides are TGTGCCAGCAGCTTAGCCGGTTATAATTCACCCCTCCACTTT. Amino acids: CASSLAGYNSPLHF. The rearrangement links TRBV7-8 to TRBJ1-6; D is uncertain. Germline V gene lookup returns CDR1 SGHVS and CDR2 FQNEAQ. The V end was cut by 0 bases, the J end by 4 bases, with 4 bases between. This CDR3 spans 14 amino acids.

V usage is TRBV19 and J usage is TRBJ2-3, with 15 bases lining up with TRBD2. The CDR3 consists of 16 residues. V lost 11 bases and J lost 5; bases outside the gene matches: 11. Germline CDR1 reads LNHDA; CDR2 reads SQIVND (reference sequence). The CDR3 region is CAAQMGTSGGIDTQYF. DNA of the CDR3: TGTGCCGCACAGATGGGGACTAGCGGGGGGATAGATACGCAGTATTTT.

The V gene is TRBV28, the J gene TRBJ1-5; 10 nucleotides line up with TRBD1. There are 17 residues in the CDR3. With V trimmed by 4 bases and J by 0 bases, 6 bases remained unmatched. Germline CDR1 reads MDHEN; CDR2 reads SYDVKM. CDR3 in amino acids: CASSSTGGDYSNQPQHF. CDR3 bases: TGTGCCAGCAGTTCGACAGGGGGCGACTATAGCAATCAGCCCCAGCATTTT.

CDR3 loop: CASREGDDTQYF. The CDR3 DNA reads TGCGCCAGCAGGGAAGGGGATGATACGCAGTATTTT. The chain employs TRBV5-1 and TRBJ2-3; D perhaps matches TRBD1 (5 bases). Between the trimmed V and J ends, which lost 5 bases and 6 bases, there was a span of 10 bases. Germline loops: CDR1 SGHRS, CDR2 YFSETQ. This CDR3 is 12 amino acids long.

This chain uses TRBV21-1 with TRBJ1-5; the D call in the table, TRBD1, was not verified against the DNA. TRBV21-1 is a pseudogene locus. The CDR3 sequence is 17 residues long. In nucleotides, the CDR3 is TGTGCCAGCAGCAAAGATTGGAGGGGGCTGGGCGGACAGCCCCAGCATTTT. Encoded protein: CASSKDWRGLGGQPQHF.

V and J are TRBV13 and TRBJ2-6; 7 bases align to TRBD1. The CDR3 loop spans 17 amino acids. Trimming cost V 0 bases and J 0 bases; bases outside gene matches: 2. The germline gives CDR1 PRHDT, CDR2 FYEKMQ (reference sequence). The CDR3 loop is CASSLGPGGSGANVLTF. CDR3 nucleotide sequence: TGTGCCAGCAGCTTAGGTCCAGGGGGCTCTGGGGCCAACGTCCTGACTTTC.

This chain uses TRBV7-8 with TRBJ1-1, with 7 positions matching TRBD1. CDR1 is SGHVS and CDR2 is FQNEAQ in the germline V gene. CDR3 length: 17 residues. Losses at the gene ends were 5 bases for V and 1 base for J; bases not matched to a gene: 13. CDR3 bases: TGTGCCAGCAGCCCCCATCGGTTTCAGGGGGGGAACACTGAAGCTTTCTTT. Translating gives CASSPHRFQGGNTEAFF. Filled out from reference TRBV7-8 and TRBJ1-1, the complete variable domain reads GAGVSQSPRYKVAKRGQDVALRCDPISGHVSLFWYQQALGQGPEFLTYFQNEAQLDKSGLPSDRFFAERPEGSVSTLKIQRTQQEDSAVYLCASSPHRFQGGNTEAFFGQGTRLTVV.

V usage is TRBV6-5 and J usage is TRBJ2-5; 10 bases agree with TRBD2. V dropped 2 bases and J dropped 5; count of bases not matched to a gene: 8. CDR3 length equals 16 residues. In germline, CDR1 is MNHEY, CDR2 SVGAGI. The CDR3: CASSYGGSGGPETQYF. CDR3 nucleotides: TGTGCCAGCAGTTACGGCGGTAGCGGGGGGCCGGAGACCCAGTACTTC.

CDR3 nucleotide sequence: TGTGCCAGCAGCTTAGCGGGGGGACTAGCGGGGGGCACAGATACGCAGTATTTT. It specifies CASSLAGGLAGGTDTQYF. This chain connects TRBV7-2 to TRBJ2-3, with TRBD2 matching 14 bases. CDR3 length: 18 amino acids. Germline CDR1 reads SGHTA; CDR2 reads FQGNSA. J gave up 1 base and V 0 bases, and 3 bases lay outside the gene matches.

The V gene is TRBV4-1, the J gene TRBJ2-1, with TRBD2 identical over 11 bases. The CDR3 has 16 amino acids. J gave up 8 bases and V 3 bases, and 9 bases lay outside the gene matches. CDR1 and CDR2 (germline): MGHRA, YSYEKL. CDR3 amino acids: CASSQLLAGANDEQFF. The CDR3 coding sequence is TGCGCCAGCAGCCAGTTACTAGCGGGAGCAAACGATGAGCAGTTCTTC.

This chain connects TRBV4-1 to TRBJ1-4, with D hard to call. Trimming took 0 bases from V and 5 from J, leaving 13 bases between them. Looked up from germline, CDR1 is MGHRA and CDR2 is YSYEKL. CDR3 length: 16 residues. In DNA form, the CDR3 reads TGCGCCAGCAGCCAAGATTATCCGGGAGACAATGAAAAACTGTTTTTT. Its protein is CASSQDYPGDNEKLFF.

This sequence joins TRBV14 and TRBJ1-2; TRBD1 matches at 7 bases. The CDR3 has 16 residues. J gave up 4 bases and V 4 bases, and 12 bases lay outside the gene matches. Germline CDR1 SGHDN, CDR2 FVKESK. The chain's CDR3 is CASSPVQGSRGYGYTF. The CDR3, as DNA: TGTGCCAGCAGCCCAGTACAGGGGTCACGCGGCTATGGCTACACCTTC.

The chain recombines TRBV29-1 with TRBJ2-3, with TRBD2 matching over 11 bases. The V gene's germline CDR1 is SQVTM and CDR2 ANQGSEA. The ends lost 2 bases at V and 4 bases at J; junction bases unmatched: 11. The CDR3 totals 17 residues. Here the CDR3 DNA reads TGCAGCGTTGAAATAGCGGGAGGGCTTGGTTTCCCAGATACGCAGTATTTT. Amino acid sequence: CSVEIAGGLGFPDTQYF.

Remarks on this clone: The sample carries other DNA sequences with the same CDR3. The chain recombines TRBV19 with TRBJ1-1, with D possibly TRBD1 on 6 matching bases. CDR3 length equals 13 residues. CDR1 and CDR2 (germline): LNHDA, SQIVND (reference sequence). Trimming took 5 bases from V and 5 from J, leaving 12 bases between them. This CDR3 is CASSAQGGTEAFF. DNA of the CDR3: TGTGCCAGTAGTGCACAGGGAGGGACTGAAGCTTTCTTT.

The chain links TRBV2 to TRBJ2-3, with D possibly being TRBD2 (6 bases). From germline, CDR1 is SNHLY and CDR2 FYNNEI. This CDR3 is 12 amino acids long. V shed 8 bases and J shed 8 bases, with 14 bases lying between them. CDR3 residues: CASLDGGGTQYF. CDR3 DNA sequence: TGTGCCAGCCTCGACGGGGGAGGTACGCAGTATTTT.

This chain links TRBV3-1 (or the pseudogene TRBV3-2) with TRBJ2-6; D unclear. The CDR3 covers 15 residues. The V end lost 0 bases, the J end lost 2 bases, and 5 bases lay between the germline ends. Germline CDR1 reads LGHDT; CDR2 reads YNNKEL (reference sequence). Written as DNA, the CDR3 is TGTGCCAGCAGCCAAGACAGTACTGGGGCCAACGTCCTGACTTTC. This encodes CASSQDSTGANVLTF.

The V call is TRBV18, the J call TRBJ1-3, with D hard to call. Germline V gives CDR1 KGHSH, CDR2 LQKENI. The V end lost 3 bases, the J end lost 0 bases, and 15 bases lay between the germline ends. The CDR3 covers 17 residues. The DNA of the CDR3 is TGTGCCAGCTCACCGCGGCCGGCTGCGAGCTCTGGAAACACCATATATTTT. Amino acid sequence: CASSPRPAASSGNTIYF.

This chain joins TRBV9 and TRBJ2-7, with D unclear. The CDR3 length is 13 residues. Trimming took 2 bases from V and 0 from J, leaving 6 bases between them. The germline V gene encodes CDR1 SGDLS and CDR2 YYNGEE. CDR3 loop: CASSVGNSYEQYF. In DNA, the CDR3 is TGTGCCAGCAGCGTTGGCAACTCCTACGAGCAGTACTTC.

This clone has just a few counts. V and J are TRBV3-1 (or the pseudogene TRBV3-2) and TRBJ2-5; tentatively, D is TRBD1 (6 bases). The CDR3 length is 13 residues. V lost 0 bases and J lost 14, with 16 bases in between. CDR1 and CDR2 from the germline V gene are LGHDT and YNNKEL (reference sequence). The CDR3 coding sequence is TGTGCCAGCAGCCAAGACGGTTGGGGGCGAGTATACTTC. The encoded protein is CASSQDGWGRVYF.